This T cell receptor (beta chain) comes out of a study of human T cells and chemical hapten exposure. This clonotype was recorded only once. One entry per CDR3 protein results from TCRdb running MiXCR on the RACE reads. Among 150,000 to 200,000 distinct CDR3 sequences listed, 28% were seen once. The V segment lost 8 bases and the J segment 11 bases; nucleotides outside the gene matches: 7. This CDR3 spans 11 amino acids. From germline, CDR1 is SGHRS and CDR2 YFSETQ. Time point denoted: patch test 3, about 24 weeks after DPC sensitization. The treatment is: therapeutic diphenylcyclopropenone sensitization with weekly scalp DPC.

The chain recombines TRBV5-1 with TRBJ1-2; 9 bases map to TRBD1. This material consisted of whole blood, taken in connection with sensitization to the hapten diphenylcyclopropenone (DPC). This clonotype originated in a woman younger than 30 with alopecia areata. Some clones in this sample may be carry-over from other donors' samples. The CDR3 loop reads CASTGGSTYTF. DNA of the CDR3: TGCGCCAGTACAGGGGGCTCTACGTACACCTTC.